These T cell receptor beta chains were read from a single sample in a study of cytomegalovirus exposure and HLA in healthy donors. Profiling relied on immunoSEQ multiplex PCR, and the TCRdb table lists in-frame clones only, not all of them. The repertoire holds about 100,000 clones, roughly 79% seen once, with roughly 4.1% in the top ten. The sequenced material came from PBMCs. The receptors derive from a man aged 40-50 years in good health and CMV-seronegative. The CDR3 runs from the conserved cysteine through the conserved F or W. The order of the fields is clone size, D gene, J gene, V gene, CDR3 DNA, CDR3 protein. D genes are given only for firm matches. A row's size may be missing; if present it is once, few, many or a size class.

NA,TRBD1,TRBJ1-2,TRBV6-5,TGTGCCAGCAGGCAACAGGGGATTAATGGCTACACCTTC,CASRQQGINGYTF
NA,TRBD1,TRBJ2-3,TRBV4-1,TGCGCCAGCAGTCACCCAGGGGGAGATACGCAGTATTTT,CASSHPGGDTQYF
NA,NA,TRBJ1-5,TRBV2,TGTGCCAGCAGTGATCTACGTTATCAGCCCCAGCATTTT,CASSDLRYQPQHF
NA,NA,TRBJ1-1,TRBV6-6,TGTGCCAGCAGTTTCAGGGGCAGAAACACTGAAGCTTTCTTT,CASSFRGRNTEAFF
NA,TRBD2,TRBJ2-5,TRBV5-1,TGCGCCAGCAGCTTAGTAGCGGGGGGGACCAGGGAGACCCAGTACTTC,CASSLVAGGTRETQYF
NA,TRBD1,TRBJ2-2,TRBV27,TGTGCCAGCAGTTTATCGCCTGACAGGGTAATCACCGGGGAGCTGTTTTTT,CASSLSPDRVITGELFF
NA,TRBD1,TRBJ1-2,TRBV5-6,TGTGCCAGCAGCCGCTGGGACAGGGCCAACTATGGCTACACCTTC,CASSRWDRANYGYTF
NA,TRBD1,TRBJ2-2,TRBV6-4,TGTGCCAGCAGTGGCGACAGGGCGGGGGAGCTGTTTTTT,CASSGDRAGELFF
NA,TRBD1,TRBJ2-6,TRBV7-2,TGTGCCAGCAACACAGGGACAGAAAGCTCTGGGGCCAACGTCCTGACTTTC,CASNTGTESSGANVLTF
once,TRBD1,TRBJ1-1,TRBV6-5,TGTGCCAGCAGACTCGACAGGGGCACTGAAGCTTTCTTT,CASRLDRGTEAFF
NA,TRBD2,TRBJ2-7,TRBV6-5,TGTGCCAGCAGTTCCCTAGCGGGGGGGGACTACGAGCAGTACTTC,CASSSLAGGDYEQYF
few,NA,TRBJ1-1,TRBV5-8,TGTGCCAGCAGCATCCAGGGATTCACTGAAGCTTTCTTT,CASSIQGFTEAFF
NA,NA,TRBJ1-6,TRBV18,TGTGCCAGCTCACCAAGACACTCCTATAATTCCCCCCTCCACTTT,CASSPRHSYNSPLHF
NA,NA,TRBJ1-1,TRBV7-9,TGTGCCAGCAGCTTTGGACAGCTTGAAGCTTTCTTT,CASSFGQLEAFF
few,TRBD2,TRBJ2-1,TRBV4-3,TGCGCCAGCAGCCAAGAAGCGCGGGGGATGGGCTACAATGAGCAGTTCTTC,CASSQEARGMGYNEQFF
NA,TRBD1,TRBJ1-2,TRBV27,TGTGCCAGCAGTTTAGCGGGACAGACCTATGGCTACACCTTC,CASSLAGQTYGYTF
NA,NA,TRBJ2-3,TRBV9,TGTGCCAGCAGCGGGGGACAAATCGGAGATACGCAGTATTTT,CASSGGQIGDTQYF
NA,NA,TRBJ2-1,TRBV7-6,TGTGCCAGCAGCCCGAACGACAATGGGGGAGGGCAGTTCTTC,CASSPNDNGGGQFF
NA,NA,TRBJ2-1,TRBV4-2,TGTGCCAGCAGCCAAGATGGCCCGGCTAGCGTCAGCTCCTACAATGAGCAGTTCTTC,CASSQDGPASVSSYNEQFF
NA,TRBD1,TRBJ1-2,TRBV10-1,TGCGCCAGCATTGAACCGGGACAGGGGATTTCCCATGGCTACACCTTC,CASIEPGQGISHGYTF
NA,NA,TRBJ2-1,TRBV6-5,TGTGCCAGCAGTTACTCCGGTGAGCAGTTCTTC,CASSYSGEQFF
few,TRBD1,TRBJ1-1,TRBV18,TGTGCCAGCTCGCAACAGGGGGCAGGAATGAACACTGAAGCTTTCTTT,CASSQQGAGMNTEAFF
NA,TRBD1,TRBJ2-5,TRBV5-4,TGTGCCAGCAGCCGGGACAGCCCTCAAGAGACCCAGTACTTC,CASSRDSPQETQYF